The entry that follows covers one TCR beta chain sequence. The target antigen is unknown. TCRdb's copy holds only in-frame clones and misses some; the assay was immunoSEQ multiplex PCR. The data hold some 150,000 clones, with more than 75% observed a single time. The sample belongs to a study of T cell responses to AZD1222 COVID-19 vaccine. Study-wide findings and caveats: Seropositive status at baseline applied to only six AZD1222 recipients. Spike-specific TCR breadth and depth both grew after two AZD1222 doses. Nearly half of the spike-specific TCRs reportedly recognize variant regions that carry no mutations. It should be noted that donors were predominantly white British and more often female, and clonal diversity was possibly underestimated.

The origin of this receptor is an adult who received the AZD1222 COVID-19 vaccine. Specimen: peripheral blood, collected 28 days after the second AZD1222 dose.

The CDR3 here is CASSRYSGELFF. The CDR3 region has the DNA TGTGCCAGCAGTCGGTACTCCGGGGAGCTGTTTTTT. The V call is TRBV2, the J call TRBJ2-2, with D unresolved. V lost 5 bases to trimming and J lost 6 bases, with 7 bases between them. The V gene's germline CDR1 is SNHLY and CDR2 FYNNEI. The CDR3 contains 12 residues. Using reference TRBV2 and TRBJ2-2 for the parts outside the CDR3, the full variable domain is EPEVTQTPSHQVTQMGQEVILRCVPISNHLYFYWYRQILGQKVEFLVSFYNNEISEKSEIFDDQFSVERPDGSNFTLKIRSTKLEDSAMYFCASSRYSGELFFGEGSRLTVL.